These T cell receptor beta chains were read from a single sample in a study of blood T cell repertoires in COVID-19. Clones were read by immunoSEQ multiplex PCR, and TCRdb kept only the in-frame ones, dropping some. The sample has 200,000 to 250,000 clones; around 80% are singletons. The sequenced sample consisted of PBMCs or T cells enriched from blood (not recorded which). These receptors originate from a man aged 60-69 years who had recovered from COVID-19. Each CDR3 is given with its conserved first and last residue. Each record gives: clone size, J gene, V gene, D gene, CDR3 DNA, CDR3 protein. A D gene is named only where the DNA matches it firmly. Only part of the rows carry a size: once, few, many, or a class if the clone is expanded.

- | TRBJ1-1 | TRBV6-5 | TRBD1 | TGTGCCAGCAGTTACGGGGACAGAATGAACACTGAAGCTTTCTTT | CASSYGDRMNTEAFF
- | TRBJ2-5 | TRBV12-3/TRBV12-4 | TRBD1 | TGTGCCAGCAGTATCCGACAGGGAGAGACCCAGTACTTC | CASSIRQGETQYF
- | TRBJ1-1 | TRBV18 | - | TGTGCCAGCTCAACCGCCCTGTCTAGTACTGAAGCTTTCTTT | CASSTALSSTEAFF
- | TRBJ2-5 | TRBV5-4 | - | TGTGCCAGCAGCTTGGACAGCCAGACCCAGTACTTC | CASSLDSQTQYF
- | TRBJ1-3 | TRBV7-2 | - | TGTGCCAGCAGCCCGACACACTCTGGAAACACCATATATTTT | CASSPTHSGNTIYF
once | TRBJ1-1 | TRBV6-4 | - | TGTGCCAGCAGTGTACAGCAGAACACTGAAGCTTTCTTT | CASSVQQNTEAFF
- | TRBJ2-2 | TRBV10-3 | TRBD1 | TGTGCCATCAGTGACAGACAGGGGTTCAACGGGGAGCTGTTTTTT | CAISDRQGFNGELFF
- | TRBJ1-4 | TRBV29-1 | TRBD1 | TGCAGCGGGGGCAGGGGGCTAGAAAAACTGTTTTTT | CSGGRGLEKLFF
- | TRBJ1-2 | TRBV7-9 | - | TGTGCCAGCAGCTTACTAGCGGACCCCTATGGCTACACCTTC | CASSLLADPYGYTF
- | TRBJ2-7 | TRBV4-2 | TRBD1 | TGTGCCAGCAGCCGAGGGACAGCGGAGCCCTACGAGCAGTACTTC | CASSRGTAEPYEQYF
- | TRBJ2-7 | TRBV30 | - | TGTGCCTGGAGTGTAGATGGGGCGTCCGAGCAGTACTTC | CAWSVDGASEQYF
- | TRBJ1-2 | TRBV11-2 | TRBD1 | TGTGCCAGCAGCGTAACAGGGGAAGGCTATGGCTACACCTTC | CASSVTGEGYGYTF
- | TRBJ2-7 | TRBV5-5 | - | TGTGCCAGCAGCTTGGGGATAGGAGGATACGAGCAGTACTTC | CASSLGIGGYEQYF
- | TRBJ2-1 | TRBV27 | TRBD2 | TGTGCCAGCACCCTTGGACTAGCTTCCTACAATGAGCAGTTCTTC | CASTLGLASYNEQFF
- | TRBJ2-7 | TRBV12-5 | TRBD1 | TGTGCTAGTGGTTTGGCCGGGACAGGGACCTACGAGCAGTACTTC | CASGLAGTGTYEQYF
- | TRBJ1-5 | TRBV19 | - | TGTGCCAGTAGTATAAATGGAGCGGGGGTAAGCAATCAGCCCCAGCATTTT | CASSINGAGVSNQPQHF
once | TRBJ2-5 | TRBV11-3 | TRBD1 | TGTGCCAGCAGCTTCGACAGGGAAGAGACCCAGTACTTC | CASSFDREETQYF
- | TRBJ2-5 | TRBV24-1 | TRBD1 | TGTGCCACCAGTGATCCGACAGGGGGCAGGGAGACCCAGTACTTC | CATSDPTGGRETQYF
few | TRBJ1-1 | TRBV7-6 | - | TGTGCCAGCAGCTTAGGGGCGATGAACACTGAAGCTTTCTTT | CASSLGAMNTEAFF
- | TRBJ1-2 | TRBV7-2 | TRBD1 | TGTGCCAGCAGCTCGCACCCTGGACAGGGGGCCTATGGCTACACCTTC | CASSSHPGQGAYGYTF
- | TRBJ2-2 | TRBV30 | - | TGTGCCTGGAGTGTAGGGGGGGCGCGGACCGGGGAGCTGTTTTTT | CAWSVGGARTGELFF
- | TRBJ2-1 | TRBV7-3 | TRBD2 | TGTGCCAGCAGCCCCAATAGCGGGGGCTACAATGAGCAGTTCTTC | CASSPNSGGYNEQFF
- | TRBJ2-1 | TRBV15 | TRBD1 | TGTGCCACCAGCAGAGAACCGGGACAGGGGTACTACAATGAGCAGTTCTTC | CATSREPGQGYYNEQFF
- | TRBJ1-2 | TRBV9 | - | TGTGCCAGCAGCAGCCGGGGGGGCTATGGCTACACCTTC | CASSSRGGYGYTF
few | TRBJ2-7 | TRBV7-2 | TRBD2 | TGTGCCAGCAGCTTAGAAGGGGCTAGCGGGTCCTACGAGCAGTACTTC | CASSLEGASGSYEQYF
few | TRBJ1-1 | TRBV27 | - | TGTGCCAGCAGTCTAAACCGGGGGACGGGGGACACTGAAGCTTTCTTT | CASSLNRGTGDTEAFF
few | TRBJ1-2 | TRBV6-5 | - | TGTGCCAGCAGATATTCAAGACAGGAAACCTATGGCTACACCTTC | CASRYSRQETYGYTF
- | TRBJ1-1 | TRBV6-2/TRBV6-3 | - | TGTGCCAGCAGTTCTCGACAGGCGGTCACTGAAGCTTTCTTT | CASSSRQAVTEAFF
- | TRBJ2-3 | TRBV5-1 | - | TGCGCCAGCAGCTTTCGAGACAGTCGCACAGATACGCAGTATTTT | CASSFRDSRTDTQYF
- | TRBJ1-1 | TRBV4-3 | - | TGCGCCAGCAGCTTACGATTCAGGACAGAGAACACTGAAGCTTTCTTT | CASSLRFRTENTEAFF
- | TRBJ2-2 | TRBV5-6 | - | TGTGCCAGCAGCTTGGATGCCAGGGTGGAAGACCCGAACACCGGGGAGCTGTTTTTT | CASSLDARVEDPNTGELFF
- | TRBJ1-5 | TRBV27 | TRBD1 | TGTGCCAGCAGACCACAGGGGAATCAGCCCCAGCATTTT | CASRPQGNQPQHF
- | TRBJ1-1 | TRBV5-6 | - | TGTGCCAGCAGCTTTCTGGACAGAATGAACACTGAAGCTTTCTTT | CASSFLDRMNTEAFF
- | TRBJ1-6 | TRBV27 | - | TGTGCCAGCAGTCACGGGACATTGGATTCACCCCTCCACTTT | CASSHGTLDSPLHF
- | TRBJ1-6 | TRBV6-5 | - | TGTGCCAGCAGGCCCGACAGCCGTACTAATTCACCCCTCCACTTT | CASRPDSRTNSPLHF
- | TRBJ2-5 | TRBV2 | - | TGTGCCAGCAGTGAGAGAGAGACCCAGTACTTC | CASSERETQYF
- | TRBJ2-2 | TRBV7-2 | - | TGTGCCAGCAGCCACTATACGAACACCGGGGAGCTGTTTTTT | CASSHYTNTGELFF
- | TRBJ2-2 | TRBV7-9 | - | TGTGCCAGCAGCTTAATGGGCAGATCAAACACCGGGGAGCTGTTTTTT | CASSLMGRSNTGELFF
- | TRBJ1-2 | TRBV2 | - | TGTGCCAGCAGGGCCACCCGGCAGGGAGGTACCTTC | CASRATRQGGTF
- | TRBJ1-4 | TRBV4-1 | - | TGCGCCAGCAGCCAACAGGGCCCCTCCTCAACTAATGAAAAACTGTTTTTT | CASSQQGPSSTNEKLFF
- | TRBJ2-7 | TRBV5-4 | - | TGTGCCAGCAGGTTAGGGGGCGAGCAGTACTTC | CASRLGGEQYF
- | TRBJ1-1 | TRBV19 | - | TGTGCCAGTAGTACAAACGCCCGCGGGGGGGTTTCGGCTTTCTTT | CASSTNARGGVSAFF
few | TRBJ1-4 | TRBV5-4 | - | TGTGCCAGCAGCTTCGGGGGGGCGAACGTGAATGAAAAACTGTTTTTT | CASSFGGANVNEKLFF
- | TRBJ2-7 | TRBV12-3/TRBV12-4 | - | TGTGCCAGCAGTTTACAGGTCTCCTACGAGCAGTACTTC | CASSLQVSYEQYF
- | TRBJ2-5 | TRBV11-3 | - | TGTGCCAGCAGCTTAGCGTCTGAGCAAGAGACCCAGTACTTC | CASSLASEQETQYF
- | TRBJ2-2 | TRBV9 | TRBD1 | TGTGCCAGCAGCCCAACGGACAGGGCCACCGGGGAGCTGTTTTTT | CASSPTDRATGELFF
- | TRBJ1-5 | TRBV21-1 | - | TGTGCCAGCAGCAAAGAGGAACCCGGGACTCAAGTTTATAGCAATCAGCCCCAGCATTTT | CASSKEEPGTQVYSNQPQHF
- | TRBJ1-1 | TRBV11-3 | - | TGTGCCAGCAGCCCTCAGGGCGCGAACACTGAAGCTTTCTTT | CASSPQGANTEAFF
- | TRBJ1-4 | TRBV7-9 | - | TGTGCCAGCAGCTTGTCGGGAGGGGGATTAGATGAAAAACTGTTTTTT | CASSLSGGGLDEKLFF
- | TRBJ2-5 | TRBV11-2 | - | TGTGCCAGCAGCCCCCTCTCACGGGTGGCAGAGACCCAGTACTTC | CASSPLSRVAETQYF
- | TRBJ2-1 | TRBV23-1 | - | TGCGCCAGCAGTCAAGATGCGGGAAGCTCCTACAATGAGCAGTTCTTC | CASSQDAGSSYNEQFF